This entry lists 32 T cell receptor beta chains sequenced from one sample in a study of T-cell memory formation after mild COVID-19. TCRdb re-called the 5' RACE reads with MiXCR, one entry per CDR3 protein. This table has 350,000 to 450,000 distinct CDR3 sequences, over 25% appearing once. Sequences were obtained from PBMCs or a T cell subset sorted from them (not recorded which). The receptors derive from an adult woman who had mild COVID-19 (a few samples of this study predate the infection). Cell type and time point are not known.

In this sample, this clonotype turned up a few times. CDR3 sequence: CASGITTGVEAFF. In nucleotides, the CDR3 is TGCGCCAGCGGAATTACGACAGGGGTTGAAGCTTTCTTT. The genes are TRBV5-1 and TRBJ1-1; TRBD1 matches at 8 bases. With V trimmed by 7 bases and J by 7 bases, 9 bases remained unmatched. Per germline, CDR1 SGHRS and CDR2 YFSETQ. CDR3 length equals 13 residues.

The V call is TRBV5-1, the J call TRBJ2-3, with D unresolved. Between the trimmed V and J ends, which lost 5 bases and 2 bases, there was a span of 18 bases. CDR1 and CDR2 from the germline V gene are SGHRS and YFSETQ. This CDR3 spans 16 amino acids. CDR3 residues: CASRLGRSEHTDTQYF. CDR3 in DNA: TGCGCCAGCAGACTCGGTAGGAGTGAACACACAGATACGCAGTATTTT.

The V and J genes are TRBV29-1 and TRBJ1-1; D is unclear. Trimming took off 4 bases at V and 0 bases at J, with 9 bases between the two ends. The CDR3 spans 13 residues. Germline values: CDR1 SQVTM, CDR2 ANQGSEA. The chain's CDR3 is CSVVHSMNTEAFF. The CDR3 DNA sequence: TGCAGCGTTGTTCACAGTATGAACACTGAAGCTTTCTTT. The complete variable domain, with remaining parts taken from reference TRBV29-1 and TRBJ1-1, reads SAVISQKPSRDICQRGTSLTIQCQVDSQVTMMFWYRQQPGQSLTLIATANQGSEATYESGFVIDKFPISRPNLTFSTLTVSNMSPEDSSIYLCSVVHSMNTEAFFGQGTRLTVV.

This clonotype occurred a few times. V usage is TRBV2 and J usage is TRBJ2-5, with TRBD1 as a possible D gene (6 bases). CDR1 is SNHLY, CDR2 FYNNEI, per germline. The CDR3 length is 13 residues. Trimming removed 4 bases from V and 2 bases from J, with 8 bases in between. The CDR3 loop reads CASSVGAQETQYF. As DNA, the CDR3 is TGTGCCAGCAGTGTGGGGGCACAAGAGACCCAGTACTTC.

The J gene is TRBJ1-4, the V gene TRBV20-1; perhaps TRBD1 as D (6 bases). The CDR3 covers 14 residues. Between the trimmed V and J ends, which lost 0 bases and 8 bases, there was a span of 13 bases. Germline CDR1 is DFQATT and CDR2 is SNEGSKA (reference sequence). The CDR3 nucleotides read TGCAGTGCTAGAGACGGCCAGGGGAAGGAAAAACTGTTTTTT. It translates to CSARDGQGKEKLFF.

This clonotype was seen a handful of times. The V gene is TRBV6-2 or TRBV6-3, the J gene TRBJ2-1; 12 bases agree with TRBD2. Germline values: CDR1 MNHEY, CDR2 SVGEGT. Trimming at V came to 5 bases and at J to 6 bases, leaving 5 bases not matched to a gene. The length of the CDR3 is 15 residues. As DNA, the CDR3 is TGTGCCAGCAGTAGGACTAGCGGGACTCCCAATGAGCAGTTCTTC. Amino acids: CASSRTSGTPNEQFF.

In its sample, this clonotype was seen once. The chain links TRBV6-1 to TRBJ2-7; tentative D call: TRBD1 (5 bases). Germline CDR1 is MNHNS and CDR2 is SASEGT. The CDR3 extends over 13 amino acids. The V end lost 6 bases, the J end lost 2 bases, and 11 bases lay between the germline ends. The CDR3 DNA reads TGTGCCAGCAGGACAGTATATCCCTACGAGCAGTACTTC. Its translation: CASRTVYPYEQYF.

The CDR3 nucleotides read TGCAGTGCTAGCGACCTAAAGAGGGTGCAGCCCCAGCATTTT. Residues: CSASDLKRVQPQHF. The chain is built from TRBV20-1 and TRBJ1-5, with no clear D. CDR1 and CDR2 (germline): DFQATT, SNEGSKA (reference sequence). Trimming shortened V by 3 bases and J by 7 bases, and 16 bases separated the two germline ends. The CDR3 runs 14 residues.

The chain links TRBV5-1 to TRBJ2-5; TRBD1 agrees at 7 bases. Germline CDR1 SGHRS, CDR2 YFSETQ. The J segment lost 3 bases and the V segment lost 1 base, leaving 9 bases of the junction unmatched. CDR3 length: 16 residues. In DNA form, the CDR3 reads TGCGCCAGCAGCTTGCCCCTCGGGACAGCTGAAGAGACCCAGTACTTC. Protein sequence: CASSLPLGTAEETQYF.

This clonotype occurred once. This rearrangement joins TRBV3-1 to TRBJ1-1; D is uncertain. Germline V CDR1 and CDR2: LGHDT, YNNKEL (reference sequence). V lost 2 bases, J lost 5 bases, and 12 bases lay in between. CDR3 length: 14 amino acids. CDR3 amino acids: CASSQSVDGTEAFF. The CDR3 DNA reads TGTGCCAGCAGCCAATCGGTCGATGGGACTGAAGCTTTCTTT.

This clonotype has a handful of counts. The CDR3 DNA follows: TGTGCCAGCAGTTCCCAGGACAGGGGGCTCTACAATGAGCAGTTCTTC. It codes for CASSSQDRGLYNEQFF. This chain joins TRBV12-3 or TRBV12-4 and TRBJ2-1, with 11 nucleotides matching TRBD1. This CDR3 is built from 16 residues. The junction had 5 bases not matched to a gene; V was cut back by 4 bases and J by 3 bases.

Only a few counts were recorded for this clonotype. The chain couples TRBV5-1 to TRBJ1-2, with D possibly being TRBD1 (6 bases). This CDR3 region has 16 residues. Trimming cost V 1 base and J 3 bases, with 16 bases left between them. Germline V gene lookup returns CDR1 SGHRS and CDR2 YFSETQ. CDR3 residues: CASSLNTGRLDYGYTF. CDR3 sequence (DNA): TGCGCCAGCAGCTTGAATACAGGGCGGTTAGACTATGGCTACACCTTC. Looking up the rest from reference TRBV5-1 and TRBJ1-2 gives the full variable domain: KAGVTQTPRYLIKTRGQQVTLSCSPISGHRSVSWYQQTPGQGLQFLFEYFSETQRNKGNFPGRFSGRQFSNSRSEMNVSTLELGDSALYLCASSLNTGRLDYGYTFGSGTRLTVV.

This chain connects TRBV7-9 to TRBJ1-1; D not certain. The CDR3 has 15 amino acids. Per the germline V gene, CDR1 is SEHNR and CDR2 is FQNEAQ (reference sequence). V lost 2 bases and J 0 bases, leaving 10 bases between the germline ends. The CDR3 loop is CASSLPGSMNTEAFF. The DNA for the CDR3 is TGTGCCAGCAGCTTACCGGGTAGTATGAACACTGAAGCTTTCTTT.

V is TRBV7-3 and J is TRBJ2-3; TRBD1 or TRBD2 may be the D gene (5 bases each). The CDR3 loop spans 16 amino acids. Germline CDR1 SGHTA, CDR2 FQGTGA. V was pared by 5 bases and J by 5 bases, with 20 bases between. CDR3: CASSIPGTPREDTQYF. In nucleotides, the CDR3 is TGTGCCAGCAGCATACCCGGGACCCCAAGAGAAGATACGCAGTATTTT.

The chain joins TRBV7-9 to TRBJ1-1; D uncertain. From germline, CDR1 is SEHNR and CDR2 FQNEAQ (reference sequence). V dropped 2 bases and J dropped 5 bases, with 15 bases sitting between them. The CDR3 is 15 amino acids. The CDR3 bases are TGTGCCAGCAGCTTAACCGGACGGGTTTGGACTGAAGCTTTCTTT. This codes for CASSLTGRVWTEAFF.

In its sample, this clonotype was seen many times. The CDR3 region has the DNA TGCGCCAGCAGCTCGGGGGACAGGAGCCCGAACACTGAAGCTTTCTTT. This encodes CASSSGDRSPNTEAFF. This sequence joins TRBV5-1 and TRBJ1-1, with TRBD1 matching over 8 bases. After removal of 3 bases from V and 1 base from J, the junction contained 8 bases not matched to a gene. Per germline, CDR1 SGHRS and CDR2 YFSETQ. This CDR3 comprises 16 residues.

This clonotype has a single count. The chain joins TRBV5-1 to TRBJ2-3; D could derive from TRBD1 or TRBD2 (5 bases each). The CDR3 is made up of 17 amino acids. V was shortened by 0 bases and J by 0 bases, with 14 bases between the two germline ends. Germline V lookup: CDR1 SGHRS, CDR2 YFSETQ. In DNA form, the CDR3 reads TGCGCCAGCAGCTTGGCCGTCTCGGGGCATAGCACAGATACGCAGTATTTT. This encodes CASSLAVSGHSTDTQYF. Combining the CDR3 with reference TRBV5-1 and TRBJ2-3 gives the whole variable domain KAGVTQTPRYLIKTRGQQVTLSCSPISGHRSVSWYQQTPGQGLQFLFEYFSETQRNKGNFPGRFSGRQFSNSRSEMNVSTLELGDSALYLCASSLAVSGHSTDTQYFGPGTRLTVL.

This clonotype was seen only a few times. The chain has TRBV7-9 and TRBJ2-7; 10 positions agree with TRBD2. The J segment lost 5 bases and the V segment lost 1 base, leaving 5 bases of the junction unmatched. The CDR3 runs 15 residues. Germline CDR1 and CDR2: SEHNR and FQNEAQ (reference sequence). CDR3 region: CASSLVLAGDHEQYF. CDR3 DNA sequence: TGTGCCAGCAGCTTAGTCCTAGCGGGAGACCACGAGCAGTACTTC.

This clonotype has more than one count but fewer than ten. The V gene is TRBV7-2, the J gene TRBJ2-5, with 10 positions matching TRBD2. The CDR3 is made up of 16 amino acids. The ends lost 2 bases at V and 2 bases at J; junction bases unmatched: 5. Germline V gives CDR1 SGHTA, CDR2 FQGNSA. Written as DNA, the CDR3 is TGTGCCAGCAGCTTACGGGCTAGCGGGGGACAAGAGACCCAGTACTTC. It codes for CASSLRASGGQETQYF.

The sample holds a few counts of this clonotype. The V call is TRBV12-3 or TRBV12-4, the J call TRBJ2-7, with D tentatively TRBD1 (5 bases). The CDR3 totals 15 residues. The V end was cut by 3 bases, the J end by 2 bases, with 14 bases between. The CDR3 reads CASSFVQGGTYEQYF. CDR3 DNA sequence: TGTGCCAGCAGTTTTGTCCAGGGCGGTACCTACGAGCAGTACTTC.

This CDR3 is CASSLSLAENNEQFF. CDR3 DNA sequence: TGTGCCAGCAGTTTATCTCTAGCGGAGAACAATGAGCAGTTCTTC. The J gene is TRBJ2-1, the V gene TRBV27; 7 bases fit TRBD2. Per germline, CDR1 MNHEY and CDR2 SMNVEV (reference sequence). Losses at the gene ends were 0 bases for V and 5 bases for J; bases not matched to a gene: 4. This CDR3 is 15 amino acids long.

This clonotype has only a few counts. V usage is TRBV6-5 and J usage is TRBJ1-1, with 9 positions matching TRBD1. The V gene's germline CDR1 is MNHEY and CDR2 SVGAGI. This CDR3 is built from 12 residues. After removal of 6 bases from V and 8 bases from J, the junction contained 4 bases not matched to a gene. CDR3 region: CASRFGQGEAFF. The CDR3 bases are TGTGCCAGCAGATTCGGACAGGGGGAAGCTTTCTTT.

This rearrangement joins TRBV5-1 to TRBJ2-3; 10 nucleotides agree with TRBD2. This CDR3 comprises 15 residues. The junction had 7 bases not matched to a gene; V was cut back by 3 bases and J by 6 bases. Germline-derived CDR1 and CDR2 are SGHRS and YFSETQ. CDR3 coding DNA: TGCGCCAGCAGCTCATCGACTAGCGGGCCTGATACGCAGTATTTT. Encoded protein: CASSSSTSGPDTQYF.

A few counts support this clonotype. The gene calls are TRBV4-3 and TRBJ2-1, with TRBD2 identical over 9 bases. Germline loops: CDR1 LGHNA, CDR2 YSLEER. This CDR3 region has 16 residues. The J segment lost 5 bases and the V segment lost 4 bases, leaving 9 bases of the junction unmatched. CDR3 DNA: TGCGCCAGCAGCCGATATAGCGGGAGCTGGGACAATGAGCAGTTCTTC. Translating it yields CASSRYSGSWDNEQFF.

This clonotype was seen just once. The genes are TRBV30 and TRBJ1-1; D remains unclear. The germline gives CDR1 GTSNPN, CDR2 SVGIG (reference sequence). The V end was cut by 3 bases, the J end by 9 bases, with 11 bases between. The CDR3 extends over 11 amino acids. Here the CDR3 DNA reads TGTGCCTGGAGGGAGGCCGGTCAAGCTTTCTTT. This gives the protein CAWREAGQAFF. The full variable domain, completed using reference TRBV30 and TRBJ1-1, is SQTIHQWPATLVQPVGSPLSLECTVEGTSNPNLYWYRQAAGRGLQLLFYSVGIGQISSEVPQNLSASRPQDRQFILSSKKLLLSDSGFYLCAWREAGQAFFGQGTRLTVV.

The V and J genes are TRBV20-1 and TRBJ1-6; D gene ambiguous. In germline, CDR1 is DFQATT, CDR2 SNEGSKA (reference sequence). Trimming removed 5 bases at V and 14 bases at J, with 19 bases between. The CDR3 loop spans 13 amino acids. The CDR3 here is CSAAMGLRGSLHF. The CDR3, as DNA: TGCAGTGCTGCCATGGGCCTGCGTGGATCCCTCCACTTT.

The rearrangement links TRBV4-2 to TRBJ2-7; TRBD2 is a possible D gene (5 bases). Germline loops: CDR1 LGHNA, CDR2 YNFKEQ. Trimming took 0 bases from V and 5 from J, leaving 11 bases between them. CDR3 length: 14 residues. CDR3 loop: CASSQEETTDEQYF. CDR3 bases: TGTGCCAGCAGCCAAGAAGAGACTACGGACGAGCAGTACTTC.

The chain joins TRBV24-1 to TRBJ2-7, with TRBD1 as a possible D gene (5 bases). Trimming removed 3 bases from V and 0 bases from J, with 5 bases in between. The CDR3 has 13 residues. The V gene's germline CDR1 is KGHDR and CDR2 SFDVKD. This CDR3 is CATSDDSSYEQYF. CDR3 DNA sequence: TGTGCCACCAGTGATGACAGCTCCTACGAGCAGTACTTC.

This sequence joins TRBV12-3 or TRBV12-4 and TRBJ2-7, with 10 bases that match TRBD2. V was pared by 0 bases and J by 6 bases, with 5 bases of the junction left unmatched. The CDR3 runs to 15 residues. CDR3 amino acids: CASSLASAGGPEQYF. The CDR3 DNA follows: TGTGCCAGCAGTTTAGCGTCAGCGGGAGGGCCCGAGCAGTACTTC.

CDR3 sequence reads: CASSVGGRAVVHF. CDR3 in DNA: TGTGCCAGCAGCGTGGGGGGCCGAGCAGTGGTCCACTTT. This sequence joins TRBV5-4 and TRBJ1-6; possibly TRBD1 for D (6 bases). The CDR3 contains 13 residues. Germline V CDR1 and CDR2: SGHNT, YYREEE (reference sequence). V gave up 4 bases and J gave up 17 bases, with 19 bases separating them.

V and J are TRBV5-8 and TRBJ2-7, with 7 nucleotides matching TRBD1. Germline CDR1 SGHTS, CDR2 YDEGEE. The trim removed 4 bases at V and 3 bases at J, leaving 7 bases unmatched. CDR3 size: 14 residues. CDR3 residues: CASSQGQFIYEQYF. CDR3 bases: TGTGCCAGCAGCCAGGGACAGTTCATCTACGAGCAGTACTTC.

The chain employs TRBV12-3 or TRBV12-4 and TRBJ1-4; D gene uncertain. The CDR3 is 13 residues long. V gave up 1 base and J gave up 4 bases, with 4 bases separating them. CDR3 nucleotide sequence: TGTGCCAGCAGTTTAGGTGGTAATGAAAAACTGTTTTTT. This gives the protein CASSLGGNEKLFF.